This paragraph reports one T cell receptor (beta chain). Antigen specificity is unknown. This entry is derived from a study of beta chain features in type 1 diabetes. General study results and limits: TCRB CDR3s were moderately but significantly shorter in Type 1 diabetes patients in all four CD4+ subsets.

The CDR3 consists of 13 residues. Between the trimmed V and J ends, which lost 1 base and 8 bases, there was a span of 8 bases. Germline CDR1 reads KGHSH; CDR2 reads LQKENI. Expressed TCRB transcripts were sequenced after all isolated RNA was converted to cDNA. The repertoire was sequenced with immunoSEQ multiplex PCR; TCRdb's copy has only in-frame clones and lacks some. The sample has 35,000 to 45,000 clones; around 60% are singletons. The receptor comes from a woman aged 25 to 45 in good health. The chain joins TRBV18 to TRBJ1-4; D remains ambiguous. The sequenced material came from Tregs from blood. CDR3 residues: CASSPRGREKLFF. The CDR3 DNA reads TGTGCCAGCTCACCACGAGGGAGGGAAAAACTGTTTTTT.